These 25 T cell receptor beta chains were sequenced from one sample in a study of vaccination and CD4 T cells after COVID-19. For these TCRs, the target antigens are not known. Noted treatment: approximately 9-day PBMC culture with coronavirus spike peptide pools or control peptides (ViraFEST assay). Sequenced with the Oncomine TCR Beta short-read assay was DNA taken from cultured CD4+ T cells. MiXCR was run by TCRdb on the PCR reads, yielding one entry per CDR3 protein. The repertoire holds about 20,000 distinct CDR3 sequences, with around 83% as singletons. The sequences come from CD4+ T cells from blood, cultured in vitro, collected after SARS-CoV-2 vaccination. These receptors were taken from a human donor who received a COVID-19 vaccine.

There are a few counts of this clonotype. The rearrangement joins TRBV7-3 to TRBJ2-3; D may match TRBD1 or TRBD2 (5 bases each). In germline, CDR1 is SGHTA, CDR2 FQGTGA. CDR3 length: 14 amino acids. V gave up 3 bases and J gave up 0 bases, with 7 bases separating them. In DNA, the CDR3 is TGTGCCAGCAGCTTGGGACGAAGCACAGATACGCAGTATTTT. Protein: CASSLGRSTDTQYF.

This chain links TRBV19 with TRBJ1-1; no reliable D call. In germline, CDR1 is LNHDA, CDR2 SQIVND (reference sequence). The CDR3 length is 15 residues. The V gene lost 3 bases and the J gene lost 5 bases, with 16 bases spanning the gap. In nucleotides, the CDR3 is TGTGCCAGTAGTATGAAGATCAGTCGGTGGACTGAAGCTTTCTTT. As protein: CASSMKISRWTEAFF.

The CDR3 sequence is CATRGRGPGELFF. CDR3 sequence (DNA): TGTGCCACCAGAGGAAGGGGGCCCGGGGAGCTGTTTTTT. The V call is TRBV24-1, the J call TRBJ2-2; 7 bases fit TRBD1. V lost 7 bases to trimming and J lost 6 bases; unmatched junction nucleotides: 4. The CDR3 extends over 13 amino acids. Germline CDR1 KGHDR, CDR2 SFDVKD.

The J gene is TRBJ2-7, the V gene TRBV6-1; D possibly uses TRBD1 or TRBD2 (6 bases each). There are 18 residues in the CDR3. CDR1 MNHNS and CDR2 SASEGT come from the germline V gene. The V end lost 10 bases, the J end lost 3 bases, and 31 bases lay between the germline ends. The CDR3 is CAILGVGGDRRVHYEQYF. The CDR3 DNA sequence: TGTGCCATACTGGGCGTGGGGGGAGACAGGAGAGTCCACTACGAGCAGTACTTC.

The chain recombines TRBV11-2 with TRBJ1-1, with TRBD1 identical over 7 bases. J was trimmed by 6 bases and V by 6 bases; bases with no gene match: 7. The CDR3 is 13 residues long. Germline values: CDR1 SGHAT, CDR2 FQNNGV. CDR3 nucleotide sequence: TGTGCCAGCAGACTCCAGACAGGGTCTGAAGCTTTCTTT. It codes for CASRLQTGSEAFF.

This sequence joins TRBV20-1 and TRBJ2-5; no reliable D call. The V end was cut by 4 bases, the J end by 5 bases, with 14 bases between. The CDR3 is made up of 13 amino acids. CDR1 and CDR2 from the germline V gene are DFQATT and SNEGSKA (reference sequence). CDR3 sequence: CSATLGRRETQYF. As DNA, the CDR3 is TGCAGTGCTACGTTAGGACGGCGGGAGACCCAGTACTTC.

The gene calls are TRBV19 and TRBJ1-1; D ambiguous. Germline lookup yields CDR1 LNHDA and CDR2 SQIVND (reference sequence). The CDR3 has 14 residues. The V end was cut by 0 bases, the J end by 1 base, with 6 bases between. The CDR3 spells CASSIDTSNTEAFF. The CDR3 DNA sequence: TGTGCCAGTAGTATAGATACATCGAACACTGAAGCTTTCTTT.

As to this clonotype: Germline is not matched at one junction end, which may reflect a read error. This chain connects TRBV6-1 to TRBJ1-1; the D gene is possibly TRBD1 (6 bases). CDR1 is MNHNS and CDR2 is SASEGT in the germline V gene. The CDR3 extends over 16 amino acids. CDR3 DNA sequence: TGTGCCAGCAGTGAAGCGCTTTTTCAGGGGAGCACTGAAGCTCTCTTT. Translated: CASSEALFQGSTEALF.

The genes are TRBV5-1 and TRBJ1-2, with D possibly TRBD1 on 6 matching bases. Trimming took 0 bases from V and 3 from J, leaving 6 bases between them. This CDR3 is built from 13 residues. Germline CDR1 SGHRS, CDR2 YFSETQ. CDR3 sequence (DNA): TGCGCCAGCAGCTTGGCAGGGGACTATGGCTACACCTTC. As protein: CASSLAGDYGYTF.

This clonotype was seen a few times. This chain links TRBV6-1 with TRBJ1-2; D possibly corresponds to TRBD1 (5 bases). The germline V and J ends were trimmed by 5 bases and 3 bases, with 13 bases remaining between them. The CDR3 has 14 residues. CDR1 MNHNS and CDR2 SASEGT come from the germline V gene. Written as DNA, the CDR3 is TGTGCCAGCAGTCATTACAGGATTGACTATGGCTACACCTTC. This gives the protein CASSHYRIDYGYTF.

This chain connects TRBV5-1 to TRBJ1-6; unclear D gene. V shed 0 bases and J shed 9 bases, with 13 bases lying between them. Germline V gives CDR1 SGHRS, CDR2 YFSETQ. The CDR3 sequence is 15 residues long. The CDR3 nucleotides are TGCGCCAGCAGCTTGGGTCGGCCCAGCTTTTCACCCCTCCACTTT. Its translation is CASSLGRPSFSPLHF.

This chain links TRBV6-2 or TRBV6-3 with TRBJ1-5; tentative D call: TRBD1 (5 bases). From germline, CDR1 is MNHEY and CDR2 SVGEGT. The CDR3 extends over 16 amino acids. Trimming removed 0 bases from V and 4 bases from J, with 13 bases in between. CDR3 in DNA: TGTGCCAGCAGTTACTCTTTCGACAGCCAGAATCAGCCCCAGCATTTT. It translates to CASSYSFDSQNQPQHF.

V usage is TRBV6-1 and J usage is TRBJ2-5, with 12 bases lining up with TRBD2. Germline V gene data show CDR1 as MNHNS and CDR2 as SASEGT. The CDR3 runs 16 residues. V trimming: 6 bases; J trimming: 3 bases; junction bases outside the gene matches: 8. CDR3 in amino acids: CASSPYLAGGEETQYF. The CDR3 bases are TGTGCCAGCAGCCCTTACCTAGCGGGGGGGGAAGAGACCCAGTACTTC.

The J gene is TRBJ2-5, the V gene TRBV19; possible D gene TRBD1, 5 bases. V lost 4 bases, J lost 1 base, and 10 bases lay in between. The CDR3 length is 14 residues. Germline CDR1 and CDR2: LNHDA and SQIVND (reference sequence). Here the CDR3 DNA reads TGTGCCAGTAGTAAACAGGCCATCCAAGAGACCCAGTACTTC. It translates to CASSKQAIQETQYF.

The rearrangement uses TRBV20-1 and TRBJ1-3, with D possibly matching TRBD1 (5 bases). V lost 6 bases, J lost 0 bases, and 12 bases lay in between. Per germline, CDR1 DFQATT and CDR2 SNEGSKA (reference sequence). The CDR3 contains 14 residues. The CDR3 bases are TGCAGTGCCCGGCCAGGGAGCTCTGGAAACACCATATATTTT. It yields the protein CSARPGSSGNTIYF.

This clonotype was observed a few times. The chain has TRBV2 and TRBJ1-2; maybe TRBD1 (5 bases). The CDR3 is 13 amino acids. Germline V gene lookup returns CDR1 SNHLY and CDR2 FYNNEI. The V and J ends lost 6 bases and 2 bases respectively, with 10 bases between them. The CDR3 here is CASRGLANYGYTF. The CDR3 DNA reads as TGTGCCAGCAGGGGACTCGCAAACTATGGCTACACCTTC.

The rearrangement links TRBV19 to TRBJ1-2; possibly TRBD1 for D (6 bases). There are 15 residues in the CDR3. The germline V gene encodes CDR1 LNHDA and CDR2 SQIVND (reference sequence). V lost 4 bases to trimming and J lost 4 bases, with 16 bases between them. For the CDR3, the DNA is TGTGCCAGTAGTACAGCCTACGCGGGGGCCTATGGCTACACCTTC. Translating gives CASSTAYAGAYGYTF.

The chain is built from TRBV12-3 or TRBV12-4 and TRBJ1-1, with D maybe TRBD1 (5 bases). V was clipped by 6 bases and J by 2 bases, with 13 bases between them. This CDR3 contains 14 residues. CDR3 sequence reads: CASRRGQGNTEAFF. In DNA, the CDR3 is TGTGCCAGCAGAAGAGGGCAGGGCAACACTGAAGCTTTCTTT.

The CDR3 here is CASTRTGSKTRPEELFF. DNA for the CDR3: TGTGCCAGCACCCGCACAGGGTCCAAAACCCGTCCGGAGGAACTGTTTTTT. The rearrangement uses TRBV7-8 and TRBJ1-4; D might be TRBD1 (6 bases). The length of the CDR3 is 17 residues. V gave up 7 bases and J gave up 12 bases, with 30 bases separating them. Germline CDR1 and CDR2: SGHVS and FQNEAQ.

The chain recombines TRBV11-2 with TRBJ1-1; D is ambiguous. This CDR3 has 17 residues. V was cut by 5 bases and J by 3 bases, with 22 bases left in between. Germline CDR1 and CDR2: SGHAT and FQNNGV. As DNA, the CDR3 is TGTGCCAGCAGCCGACCGGGCCGTAAGATCTTGGACACTGAAGCTTTCTTT. Translated: CASSRPGRKILDTEAFF.

The rearrangement joins TRBV7-2 to TRBJ1-2, with 7 bases that match TRBD1. Germline CDR1 and CDR2: SGHTA and FQGNSA. The trim removed 5 bases at V and 4 bases at J, leaving 7 bases unmatched. The CDR3 spans 14 residues. The DNA of the CDR3 is TGTGCCAGCAGCAGTGAGACAGGGATCTATGGCTACACCTTC. It yields the protein CASSSETGIYGYTF.

This clonotype was found a few times. J is TRBJ1-2 and V is TRBV7-2; the D is unclear. V lost 3 bases and J lost 7, with 9 bases in between. The germline gives CDR1 SGHTA, CDR2 FQGNSA. The CDR3 has 12 amino acids. CDR3 DNA: TGTGCCAGCAGCTTCCCTGCGGGTGGCTACACCTTC. Protein product: CASSFPAGGYTF.

V and J are TRBV7-9 and TRBJ1-4; D might be TRBD1 (6 bases). CDR1 is SEHNR and CDR2 is FQNEAQ in the germline V gene (reference sequence). This CDR3 region has 16 residues. Trimming removed 4 bases from V and 8 bases from J, with 20 bases in between. The CDR3 nucleotides are TGTGCCAGCAGCTCCCTGGGAACAGGGTCCGACGAAAAACTGTTTTTT. Its translation: CASSSLGTGSDEKLFF.

This clonotype occurred once. The V call is TRBV5-1, the J call TRBJ1-2; D is unresolved. Per the germline V gene, CDR1 is SGHRS and CDR2 is YFSETQ. The CDR3 extends over 15 amino acids. The V end was cut by 2 bases, the J end by 2 bases, with 13 bases between. CDR3 nucleotides: TGCGCCAGCAGCTTCTCAGGACCTCGAAACTATGGCTACACCTTC. Its translation is CASSFSGPRNYGYTF.

V gene TRBV27 combines with J gene TRBJ2-7; unclear D gene. Germline assignment: CDR1 MNHEY and CDR2 SMNVEV (reference sequence). The CDR3 extends over 13 amino acids. The ends were cut back, 5 bases at V and 4 bases at J, with 12 bases in the middle. The CDR3 bases are TGTGCCAGCAGTACCCACCTCCATTACGAGCAGTACTTC. This gives the protein CASSTHLHYEQYF.